The clone carrying this T cell receptor (beta chain) was counted a few times. This specimen belongs to a study of blood T cell repertoires in COVID-19. Turning to the study itself: Donors in the United States, Italy and Spain gave samples during acute or convalescent COVID-19. T cells, B-cell-depleted T cells, or PBMCs provided the cDNA or gDNA that served as material.

The length of the CDR3 is 14 residues. Germline assignment: CDR1 LGHDT and CDR2 YNNKEL (reference sequence). The V end lost 3 bases, the J end lost 2 bases, and 11 bases lay between the germline ends. Authors' analysis steps: Reference gene primer amplification in the assay estimated nucleated cell counts. The method was immunoSEQ multiplex PCR; TCRdb's version includes in-frame clones alone and lacks a portion of them. The DNA gave D and trimming, while V, J and clone size come from that table. The sample yields 250,000 to 300,000 clones, 70% to 90% seen once. The rearrangement uses TRBV3-1 (or the pseudogene TRBV3-2) and TRBJ2-7, with no clear D. The receptor's source is a man aged 55 to 70 who had recovered from COVID-19. The sequenced material came from peripheral blood. CDR3 DNA sequence: TGTGCCAGCAGCCAGGGCCCTTTAACCTACGAGCAGTACTTC. The encoded protein is CASSQGPLTYEQYF.